This T cell receptor (beta chain) comes out of a study of PD-L1 blockade in urothelial cancer. Overall study: Patients' atezolizumab regimen, 1,200 mg intravenously every 3 weeks, began around 2014. Across blood samples, T cells had a median count of approximately 140,000. Study-wide findings and caveats: Tumor-linked clones in blood grew more by 3 weeks in durable-benefit patients.

Assay used: immunoSEQ multiplex PCR; TCRdb lists only in-frame clones, some missing. The sample yields tens of thousands of clones, around 91% seen once. This clone came up once. Its target is not known. Time point meaning: pretreatment peripheral blood. Source: PBMCs, taken around atezolizumab (anti-PD-L1) treatment. This TCR was recovered from a man aged 55 to 69 with urothelial cancer.

CDR3 sequence reads: CASSHLTSGGVGNEQFF. The CDR3 DNA reads as TGTGCCAGCAGTCACCTAACTAGCGGGGGCGTCGGGAATGAGCAGTTCTTC. The rearrangement links TRBV27 to TRBJ2-1, with 11 bases matching TRBD2. This CDR3 spans 17 amino acids. The V and J ends lost 5 bases and 7 bases, in that order; junction bases with no gene match: 13. Germline CDR1 reads MNHEY; CDR2 reads SMNVEV (reference sequence).